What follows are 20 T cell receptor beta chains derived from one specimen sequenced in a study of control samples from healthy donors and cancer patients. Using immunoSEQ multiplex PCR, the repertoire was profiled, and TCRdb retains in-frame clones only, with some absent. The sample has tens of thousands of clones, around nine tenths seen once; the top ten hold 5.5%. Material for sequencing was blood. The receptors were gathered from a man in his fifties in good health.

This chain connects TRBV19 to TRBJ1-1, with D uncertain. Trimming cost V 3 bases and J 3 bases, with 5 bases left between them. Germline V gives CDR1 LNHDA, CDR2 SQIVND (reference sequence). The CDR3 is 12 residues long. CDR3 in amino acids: CASSMGYTEAFF. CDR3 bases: TGTGCCAGTAGTATGGGGTACACTGAAGCTTTCTTT.

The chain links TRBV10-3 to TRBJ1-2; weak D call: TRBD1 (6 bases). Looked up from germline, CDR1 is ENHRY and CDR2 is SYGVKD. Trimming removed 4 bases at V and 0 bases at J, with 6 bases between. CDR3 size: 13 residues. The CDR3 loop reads CAISGDTNYGYTF. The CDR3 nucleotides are TGTGCCATCAGTGGGGACACTAACTATGGCTACACCTTC.

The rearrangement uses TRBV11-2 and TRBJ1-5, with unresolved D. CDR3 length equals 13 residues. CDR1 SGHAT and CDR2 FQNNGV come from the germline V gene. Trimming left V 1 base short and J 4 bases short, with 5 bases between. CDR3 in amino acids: CASSLGANQPQHF. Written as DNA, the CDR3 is TGTGCCAGCAGCTTAGGTGCAAATCAGCCCCAGCATTTT.

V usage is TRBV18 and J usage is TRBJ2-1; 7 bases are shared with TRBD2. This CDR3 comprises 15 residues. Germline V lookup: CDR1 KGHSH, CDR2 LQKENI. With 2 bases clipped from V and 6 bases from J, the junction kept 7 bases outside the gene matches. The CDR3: CASSPSGGSINEQFF. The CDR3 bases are TGTGCCAGCTCACCATCGGGGGGTTCCATCAATGAGCAGTTCTTC. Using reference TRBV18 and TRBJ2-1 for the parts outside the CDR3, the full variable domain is NAGVMQNPRHLVRRRGQEARLRCSPMKGHSHVYWYRQLPEEGLKFMVYLQKENIIDESGMPKERFSAEFPKEGPSILRIQQVVRGDSAAYFCASSPSGGSINEQFFGPGTRLTVL.

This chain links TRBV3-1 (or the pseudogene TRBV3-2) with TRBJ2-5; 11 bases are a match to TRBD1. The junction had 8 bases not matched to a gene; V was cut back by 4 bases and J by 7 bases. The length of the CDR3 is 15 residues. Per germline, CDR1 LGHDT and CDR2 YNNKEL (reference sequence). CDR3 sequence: CASSPRTGGGWTQYF. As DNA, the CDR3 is TGTGCCAGCAGCCCTCGGACAGGGGGCGGATGGACCCAGTACTTC.

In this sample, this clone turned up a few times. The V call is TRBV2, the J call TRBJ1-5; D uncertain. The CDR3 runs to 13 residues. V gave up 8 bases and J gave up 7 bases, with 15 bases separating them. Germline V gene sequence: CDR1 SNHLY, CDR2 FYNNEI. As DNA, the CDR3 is TGTGCCAGCCGGGAGGAGAGCGGACAGCCCCAGCATTTT. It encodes CASREESGQPQHF.

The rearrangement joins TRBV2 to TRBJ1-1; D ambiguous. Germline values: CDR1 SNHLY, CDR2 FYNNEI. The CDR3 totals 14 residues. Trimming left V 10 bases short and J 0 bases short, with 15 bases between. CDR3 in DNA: TGTGCCACCCCCGGGGAGGTTATGAACACTGAAGCTTTCTTT. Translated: CATPGEVMNTEAFF.

CDR3: CASVLGGTSYEQYF. As DNA, the CDR3 is TGTGCCAGCGTGCTGGGGGGTACCTCCTACGAGCAGTACTTC. The chain recombines TRBV28 with TRBJ2-7; possibly TRBD2 for D (6 bases). Germline assignment: CDR1 MDHEN and CDR2 SYDVKM. The CDR3 spans 14 residues. Trimming took off 8 bases at V and 0 bases at J, with 14 bases between the two ends.

CDR3 sequence: CSASEVGGSGYEQYF. CDR3 nucleotides: TGCAGTGCTAGTGAAGTCGGGGGGTCGGGCTACGAGCAGTACTTC. The V call is TRBV20-1, the J call TRBJ2-7, with 7 bases lining up with TRBD2. J lost 3 bases, V lost 3 bases, and 11 bases had no gene match. The CDR3 loop spans 15 amino acids. Germline V gene lookup returns CDR1 DFQATT and CDR2 SNEGSKA (reference sequence).

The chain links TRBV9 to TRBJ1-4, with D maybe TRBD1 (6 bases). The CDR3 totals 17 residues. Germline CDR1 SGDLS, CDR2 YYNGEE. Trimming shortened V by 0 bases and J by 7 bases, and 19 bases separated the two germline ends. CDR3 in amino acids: CASSVAGTTMGSEKLFF. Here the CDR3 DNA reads TGTGCCAGCAGCGTAGCTGGGACAACGATGGGGTCTGAAAAACTGTTTTTT.

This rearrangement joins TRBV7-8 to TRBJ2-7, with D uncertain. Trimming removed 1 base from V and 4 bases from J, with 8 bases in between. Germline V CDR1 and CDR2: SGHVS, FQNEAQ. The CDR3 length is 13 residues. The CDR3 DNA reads TGTGCCAGCAGCTTAGAGGTAGGGTACGAGCAGTACTTC. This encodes CASSLEVGYEQYF.

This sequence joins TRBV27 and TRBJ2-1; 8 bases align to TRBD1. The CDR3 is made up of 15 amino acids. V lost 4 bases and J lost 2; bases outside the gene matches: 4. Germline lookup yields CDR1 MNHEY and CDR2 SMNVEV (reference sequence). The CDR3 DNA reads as TGTGCCAGCAGTTCCGACAGGGGACCCTACAATGAGCAGTTCTTC. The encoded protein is CASSSDRGPYNEQFF.

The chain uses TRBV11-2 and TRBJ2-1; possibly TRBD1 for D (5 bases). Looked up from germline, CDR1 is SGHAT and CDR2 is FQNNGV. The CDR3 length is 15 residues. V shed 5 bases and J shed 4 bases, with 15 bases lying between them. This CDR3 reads CASSPPKGHYNEQFF. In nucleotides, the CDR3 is TGTGCCAGCAGCCCCCCGAAGGGGCATTACAATGAGCAGTTCTTC.

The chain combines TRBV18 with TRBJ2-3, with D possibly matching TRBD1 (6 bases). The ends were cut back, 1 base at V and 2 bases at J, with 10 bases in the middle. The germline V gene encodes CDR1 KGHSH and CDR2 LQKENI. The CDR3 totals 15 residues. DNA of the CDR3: TGTGCCAGCTCACCACAGACAGGCCCCACAGATACGCAGTATTTT. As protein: CASSPQTGPTDTQYF.

CDR3 sequence reads: CASKQTGETQYF. In DNA, the CDR3 is TGTGCCAGCAAACAGACCGGAGAGACCCAGTACTTC. The chain carries TRBV12-3 or TRBV12-4 and TRBJ2-5; D is unclear. The V and J ends lost 7 bases and 4 bases respectively, with 10 bases between them. CDR3 length equals 12 residues.

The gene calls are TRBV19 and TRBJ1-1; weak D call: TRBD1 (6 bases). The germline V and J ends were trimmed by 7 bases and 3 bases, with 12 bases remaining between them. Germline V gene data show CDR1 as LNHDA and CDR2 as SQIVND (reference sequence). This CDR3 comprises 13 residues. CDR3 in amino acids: CASTLRTDTEAFF. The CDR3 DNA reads TGTGCCAGTACCTTACGGACAGACACTGAAGCTTTCTTT.

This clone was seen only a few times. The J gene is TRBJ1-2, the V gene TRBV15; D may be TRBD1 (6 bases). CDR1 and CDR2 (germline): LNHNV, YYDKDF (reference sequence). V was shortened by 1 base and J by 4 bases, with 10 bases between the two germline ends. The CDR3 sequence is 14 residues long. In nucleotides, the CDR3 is TGTGCCACCAGCAGAGCCACAGGGTCCTATGGCTACACCTTC. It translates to CATSRATGSYGYTF.

CDR3 in amino acids: CASSHSRGVSSGNTIYF. The CDR3 coding sequence is TGCGCCAGCAGCCATTCTAGGGGGGTGAGCTCTGGAAACACCATATATTTT. V usage is TRBV4-1 and J usage is TRBJ1-3, with a tentative D call TRBD1 (6 bases). The V end lost 3 bases, the J end lost 0 bases, and 15 bases lay between the germline ends. The CDR3 consists of 17 residues. CDR1 MGHRA and CDR2 YSYEKL come from the germline V gene.

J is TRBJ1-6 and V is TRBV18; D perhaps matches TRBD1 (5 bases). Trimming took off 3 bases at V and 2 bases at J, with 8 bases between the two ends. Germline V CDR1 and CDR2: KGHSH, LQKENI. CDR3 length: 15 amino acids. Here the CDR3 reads CASSPSGAYNSPLHF. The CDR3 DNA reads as TGTGCCAGCTCACCCTCGGGGGCCTATAATTCACCCCTCCACTTT.

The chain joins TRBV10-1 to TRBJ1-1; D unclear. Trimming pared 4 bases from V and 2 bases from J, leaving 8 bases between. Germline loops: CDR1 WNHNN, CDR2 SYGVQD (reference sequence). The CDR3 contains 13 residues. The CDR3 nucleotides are TGCGCCAGCAGTGTGGCCCACAACACTGAAGCTTTCTTT. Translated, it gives CASSVAHNTEAFF.